Below, 17 T cell receptor beta chains from the same sample are listed, as sequenced in a study of T cell repertoires in cytomegalovirus infection (dated by TCRdb to the late 2010s). These receptors have no identified antigens. The treatment or condition label, as the study defines it: in vitro stimulation with specific CMV peptide epitopes to enrich CMV-specific T cells. Instrument on record: Illumina HiSeq 1500. In TCRdb, the public reads were trimmed at Q25 with fastp and aligned with MiXCR, with productive beta chains retained. CDR3 protein duplicates are merged, each entry listing the most common genes and DNA. In this sample the table shows a few hundred thousand distinct CDR3 sequences, roughly 28% of which occur a single time. About 19% of the sample is in the top ten clones. This specimen was cultured PBMCs, taken from culture after CMV antigen stimulation. Every receptor here comes from a human donor in good health (CMV status not recorded). Some clones in this sample may be carry-over from other donors' samples.

This clonotype has only a few counts. This sequence joins TRBV7-3 and TRBJ2-5; D is possibly TRBD1 (5 bases). The V end lost 3 bases, the J end lost 3 bases, and 8 bases lay between the germline ends. Germline CDR1 SGHTA, CDR2 FQGTGA. The CDR3 spans 13 residues. The CDR3 sequence: CASSFSREETQYF. CDR3 bases: TGTGCCAGCAGCTTTTCCAGGGAAGAGACCCAGTACTTC.

Remarks on this clonotype: A read error may be the cause here, since a much bigger clone is one base away. The chain combines TRBV27 with TRBJ1-2; maybe TRBD1 (5 bases). Germline V gene data show CDR1 as MNHEY and CDR2 as SMNVEV (reference sequence). The CDR3 length is 12 residues. The V end lost 6 bases, the J end lost 1 base, and 6 bases lay between the germline ends. The CDR3 region has the DNA TGTGCCAGCAGGAGGGGTAACTATGGCTACACCTTC. This encodes CASRRGNYGYTF.

This chain joins TRBV28 and TRBJ2-5; D may be TRBD1 (5 bases). Trimming took off 5 bases at V and 2 bases at J, with 9 bases between the two ends. CDR1 and CDR2 from the germline V gene are MDHEN and SYDVKM. This CDR3 is built from 13 residues. The chain's CDR3 is CASSPTDQETQYF. The CDR3 nucleotides are TGTGCCAGCAGTCCGACAGATCAAGAGACCCAGTACTTC.

This clonotype was observed at least ten times. J is TRBJ2-1 and V is TRBV12-5; 12 bases are a match to TRBD2. The CDR3 is 15 residues long. J lost 5 bases, V lost 5 bases, and 4 bases had no gene match. Germline values: CDR1 LGHNT, CDR2 FRNRAP. This chain's CDR3 is CASGNGLAGHNEQFF. The CDR3 bases are TGTGCTAGTGGTAACGGACTAGCGGGGCACAATGAGCAGTTCTTC. The whole variable domain, remainder taken from reference TRBV12-5 and TRBJ2-1, is DARVTQTPRHKVTEMGQEVTMRCQPILGHNTVFWYRQTMMQGLELLAYFRNRAPLDDSGMPKDRFSAEMPDATLATLKIQPSEPRDSAVYFCASGNGLAGHNEQFFGPGTRLTVL.

The J gene is TRBJ1-2, the V gene TRBV28; no firm D call. Trimming removed 3 bases from V and 11 bases from J, with 22 bases in between. From germline, CDR1 is MDHEN and CDR2 SYDVKM. The CDR3 is 15 amino acids. In DNA, the CDR3 is TGTGCCAGCAGTTTCCCTACGGGTTCAAAGTCAAGGTACACCTTC. It yields the protein CASSFPTGSKSRYTF.

The chain joins TRBV19 to TRBJ2-1; 9 nucleotides agree with TRBD2. CDR1 is LNHDA and CDR2 is SQIVND in the germline V gene (reference sequence). The CDR3 loop spans 14 amino acids. J gave up 4 bases and V 6 bases, and 4 bases lay outside the gene matches. The CDR3 DNA sequence: TGTGCCAGTAGGGAGCGGGGGGCGTACAATGAGCAGTTCTTC. Its protein is CASRERGAYNEQFF.

This clonotype was counted a few times. V gene TRBV7-8 combines with J gene TRBJ2-3; 8 bases line up with TRBD2. After removal of 5 bases from V and 5 bases from J, the junction contained 6 bases not matched to a gene. Germline loops: CDR1 SGHVS, CDR2 FQNEAQ. This CDR3 region has 14 residues. CDR3 nucleotide sequence: TGTGCCAGCAGCCCACTCGCGGGGGGAGATACGCAGTATTTT. Amino acids: CASSPLAGGDTQYF. Complete variable domain (other parts from reference TRBV7-8 and TRBJ2-3): GAGVSQSPRYKVAKRGQDVALRCDPISGHVSLFWYQQALGQGPEFLTYFQNEAQLDKSGLPSDRFFAERPEGSVSTLKIQRTQQEDSAVYLCASSPLAGGDTQYFGPGTRLTVL.

The V call is TRBV7-2, the J call TRBJ2-1; D ambiguous. The CDR3 runs 14 residues. The V end lost 1 base, the J end lost 6 bases, and 10 bases lay between the germline ends. Germline lookup yields CDR1 SGHTA and CDR2 FQGNSA. The CDR3 loop is CASSLVAGSNEQFF. CDR3 coding DNA: TGTGCCAGCAGCTTAGTCGCCGGTTCCAATGAGCAGTTCTTC.

This clonotype came up a few times. The chain carries TRBV6-2 or TRBV6-3 and TRBJ1-5; the D is unclear. Germline values: CDR1 MNHEY, CDR2 SVGEGT. Trimming left V 2 bases short and J 5 bases short, with 10 bases between. The CDR3 contains 14 residues. CDR3 nucleotides: TGTGCCAGCAGTTACCAGGCCGGGTATCAGCCCCAGCATTTT. It yields the protein CASSYQAGYQPQHF.

The genes are TRBV7-9 and TRBJ1-2; D remains unclear. Germline assignment: CDR1 SEHNR and CDR2 FQNEAQ (reference sequence). This CDR3 region has 14 residues. V lost 5 bases, J lost 3 bases, and 13 bases lay in between. As DNA, the CDR3 is TGTGCCAGCAGCCCCGGAGAGGGTGACTATGGCTACACCTTC. It is translated as CASSPGEGDYGYTF.

This clonotype was detected ten times or more. The chain employs TRBV7-8 and TRBJ2-5, with 7 bases aligning to TRBD2. The trim removed 4 bases at V and 5 bases at J, leaving 10 bases unmatched. The germline V gene encodes CDR1 SGHVS and CDR2 FQNEAQ. The CDR3 extends over 15 amino acids. CDR3 bases: TGTGCCAGCAGCTCCGGAGCGGGGCCTGGGGAGACCCAGTACTTC. This encodes CASSSGAGPGETQYF.

The rearrangement uses TRBV20-1 and TRBJ2-7, with D perhaps TRBD1 (5 bases). CDR3 length equals 12 residues. V was cut by 4 bases and J by 3 bases, with 10 bases left in between. Germline-derived CDR1 and CDR2 are DFQATT and SNEGSKA (reference sequence). This CDR3 reads CSATRQNYEQYF. As DNA, the CDR3 is TGCAGTGCTACCCGACAGAACTACGAGCAGTACTTC.

This clonotype has more than one count but fewer than ten. This chain links TRBV7-6 with TRBJ2-7; D possibly corresponds to TRBD2 (6 bases). V gave up 1 base and J gave up 2 bases, with 12 bases separating them. The CDR3 totals 15 residues. Looked up from germline, CDR1 is SGHVS and CDR2 is FNYEAQ. Here the CDR3 reads CASSLGPGEAYEQYF. CDR3 DNA sequence: TGTGCCAGCAGCTTAGGTCCCGGGGAGGCCTACGAGCAGTACTTC.

This clonotype occurred a few times. This chain joins TRBV6-6 and TRBJ1-5; a weak D match, TRBD1 (6 bases). CDR3 length: 17 amino acids. Germline-derived CDR1 and CDR2 are MNHNY and SVGAGI (reference sequence). Trimming took off 4 bases at V and 3 bases at J, with 19 bases between the two ends. DNA of the CDR3: TGTGCCAGCAGTTCCGAAACTAGGACAGTCAACAATCAGCCCCAGCATTTT. Translated, it gives CASSSETRTVNNQPQHF.

This clonotype was observed a few times. V usage is TRBV7-9 and J usage is TRBJ2-5; TRBD2 matches at 10 bases. The CDR3 length is 18 residues. Per the germline V gene, CDR1 is SEHNR and CDR2 is FQNEAQ (reference sequence). J lost 1 base, V lost 4 bases, and 12 bases had no gene match. CDR3 sequence: CASSSLAGGREFQETQYF. CDR3 sequence (DNA): TGTGCCAGCAGCTCTTTAGCGGGGGGCCGGGAGTTCCAAGAGACCCAGTACTTC.

V gene TRBV19 combines with J gene TRBJ1-2; 7 nucleotides align to TRBD1. Losses at the gene ends were 6 bases for V and 4 bases for J; bases not matched to a gene: 8. Per the germline V gene, CDR1 is LNHDA and CDR2 is SQIVND (reference sequence). The CDR3 spans 14 residues. The CDR3 DNA reads TGTGCCAGTAGCCTAACGACAGGGATCTATGGCTACACCTTC. It translates to CASSLTTGIYGYTF.

This clonotype was observed a few times. This sequence joins TRBV6-1 and TRBJ1-1; D unresolved. This CDR3 is 16 amino acids long. Trimming took 2 bases from V and 0 from J, leaving 13 bases between them. The V gene's germline CDR1 is MNHNS and CDR2 SASEGT. The CDR3 nucleotides read TGTGCCAGCAGTGAATCGGCTCAACCCATGAACACTGAAGCTTTCTTT. This sequence encodes CASSESAQPMNTEAFF.